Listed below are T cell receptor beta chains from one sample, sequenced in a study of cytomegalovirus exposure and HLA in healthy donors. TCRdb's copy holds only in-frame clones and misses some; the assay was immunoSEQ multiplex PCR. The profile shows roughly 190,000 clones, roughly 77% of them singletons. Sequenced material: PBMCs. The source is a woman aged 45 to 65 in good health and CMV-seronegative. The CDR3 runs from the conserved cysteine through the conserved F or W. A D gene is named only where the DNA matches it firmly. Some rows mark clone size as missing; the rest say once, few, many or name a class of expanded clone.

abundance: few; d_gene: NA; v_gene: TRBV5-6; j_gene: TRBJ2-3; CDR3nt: TGTGCCAGCACCCCACAAGCCTTCGGGACGCAGTATTTT; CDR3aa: CASTPQAFGTQYF
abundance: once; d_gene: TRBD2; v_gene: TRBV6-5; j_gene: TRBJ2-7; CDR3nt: TGTGCCAGCAGAGCGGGGGCCTACGAGCAGTACTTC; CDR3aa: CASRAGAYEQYF
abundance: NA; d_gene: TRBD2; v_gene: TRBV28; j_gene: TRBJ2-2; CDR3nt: TGTGCCAGCACCCCGGGGGGACGGGGACGCACCGGGGAGCTGTTTTTT; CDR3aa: CASTPGGRGRTGELFF
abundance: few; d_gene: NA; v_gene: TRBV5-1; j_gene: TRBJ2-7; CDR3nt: TGCGCCAGCAGCTTGATACGGAGGAGCTACGAGCAGTACTTC; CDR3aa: CASSLIRRSYEQYF
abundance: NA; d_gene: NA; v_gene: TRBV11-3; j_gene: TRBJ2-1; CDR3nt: TGTGCCAGCAGCCGCTCCTACAATGAGCAGTTCTTC; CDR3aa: CASSRSYNEQFF
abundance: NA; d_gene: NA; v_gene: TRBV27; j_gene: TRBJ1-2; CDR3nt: TGTGCCAGCCAAAAACTATTTACAGGGAACTATGGCTACACCTTC; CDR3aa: CASQKLFTGNYGYTF
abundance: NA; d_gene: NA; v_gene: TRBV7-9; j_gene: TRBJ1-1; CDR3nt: TGTGCCAGCAGCTTACAGATACCTGAAGCTTTCTTT; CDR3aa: CASSLQIPEAFF
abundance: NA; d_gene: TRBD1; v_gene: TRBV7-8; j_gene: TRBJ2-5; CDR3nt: TGTGCCAGCAGCCGACGACAGGGTGGTCAAGAGACCCAGTACTTC; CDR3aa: CASSRRQGGQETQYF
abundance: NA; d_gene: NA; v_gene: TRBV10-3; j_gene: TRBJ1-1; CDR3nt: TGTGCTTGCTATGAACCGAACACTGAAGCTTTCTTT; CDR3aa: CACYEPNTEAFF
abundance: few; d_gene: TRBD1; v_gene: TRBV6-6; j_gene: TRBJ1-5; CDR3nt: TGTGCCAGCGGACAGGGGGATCAGCCCCAGCATTTT; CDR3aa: CASGQGDQPQHF
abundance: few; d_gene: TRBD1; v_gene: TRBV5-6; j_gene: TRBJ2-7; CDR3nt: TGTGCCAGCAGCTCCCTACAGGGGCCCCGCTCCTACGAGCAGTACTTC; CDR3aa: CASSSLQGPRSYEQYF
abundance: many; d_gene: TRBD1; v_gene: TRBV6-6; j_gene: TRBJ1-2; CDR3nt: TGTGCCAGCAAAGAGCCGGGACAGTACTATGGCTACACCTTC; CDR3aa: CASKEPGQYYGYTF
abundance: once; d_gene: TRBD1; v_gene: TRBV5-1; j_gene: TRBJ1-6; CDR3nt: TGCGCCAGCAGCTCCAGGACAGGGACGGGCTCCTATAATTCACCCCTCCACTTT; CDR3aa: CASSSRTGTGSYNSPLHF
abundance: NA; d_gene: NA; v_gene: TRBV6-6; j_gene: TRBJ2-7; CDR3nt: TGTGCCAGCAGTTACGGGCGCTACGAGCAGTACTTC; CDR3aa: CASSYGRYEQYF
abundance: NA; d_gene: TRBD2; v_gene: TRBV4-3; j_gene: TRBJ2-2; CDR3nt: TGCGCCAGCAGCCAAGATCGTCCCCTAGCCGCGGGAGCCGGGGAGCTGTTTTTT; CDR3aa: CASSQDRPLAAGAGELFF
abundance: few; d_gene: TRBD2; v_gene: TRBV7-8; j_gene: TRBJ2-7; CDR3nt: TGTGCCAGCAGCTATAGCGGGAGGCCCGAGGGGTACTTC; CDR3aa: CASSYSGRPEGYF
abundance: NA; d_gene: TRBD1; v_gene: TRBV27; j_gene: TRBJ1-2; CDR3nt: TGTGCCAGCAGTCTGTCAACAGGGGCCCGAGGCTACACCTTC; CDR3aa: CASSLSTGARGYTF
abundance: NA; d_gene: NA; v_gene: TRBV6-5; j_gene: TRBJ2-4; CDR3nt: TGTGCCAGCAGTTCGGCAGGGGTAGTCAAAAACATTCAGTACTTC; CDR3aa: CASSSAGVVKNIQYF
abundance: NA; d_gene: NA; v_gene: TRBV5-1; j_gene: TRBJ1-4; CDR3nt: TGCGCCAGCCAGGGCAGGGTGGGTGAAAAACTGTTTTTT; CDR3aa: CASQGRVGEKLFF
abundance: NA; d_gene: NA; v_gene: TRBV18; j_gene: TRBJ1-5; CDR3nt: TGTGCCAGCTCACCAGACCCGGGGCCCCAGCATTTT; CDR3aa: CASSPDPGPQHF
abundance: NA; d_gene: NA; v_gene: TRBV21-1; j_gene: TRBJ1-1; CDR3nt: TGTGCCAGCAGCAAATCCCGCTTCCGACAGGGAGGGAACACTGAAGCTTTCTTT; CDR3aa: CASSKSRFRQGGNTEAFF